Listed here are 20 T cell receptor beta chains from one sample, sequenced in a study of cytomegalovirus exposure and HLA in healthy donors. The PCR used 60 Vbeta and 13 Jbeta primers. Using immunoSEQ multiplex PCR, the repertoire was profiled, and TCRdb retains in-frame clones only, with some absent. The data contain over 85,000 clones, over 80% of them singletons. Source material: PBMCs. The receptors derive from a female donor in good health and CMV-seropositive.

This chain uses TRBV9 with TRBJ2-3; 8 bases agree with TRBD2. The CDR3 extends over 16 amino acids. V dropped 3 bases and J dropped 0; count of bases not matched to a gene: 6. Germline V gene sequence: CDR1 SGDLS, CDR2 YYNGEE. In DNA form, the CDR3 reads TGTGCCAGCAGCGAGCGAGCGGGAGTTAGCACAGATACGCAGTATTTT. Amino acid sequence: CASSERAGVSTDTQYF.

This clone occurred once. The chain links TRBV7-8 to TRBJ2-3; 8 bases map to TRBD1. J lost 3 bases, V lost 4 bases, and 6 bases had no gene match. Germline CDR1 and CDR2: SGHVS and FQNEAQ. The CDR3 loop spans 15 amino acids. CDR3 amino acids: CASSYGQGNTDTQYF. In DNA, the CDR3 is TGTGCCAGCAGCTACGGACAGGGCAATACAGATACGCAGTATTTT.

This clone has just one count. The chain has TRBV6-5 and TRBJ2-3, with a weak D call TRBD1 (5 bases). This CDR3 region has 14 residues. Germline V gene lookup returns CDR1 MNHEY and CDR2 SVGAGI. V lost 8 bases, J lost 8 bases, and 20 bases lay in between. The CDR3 loop is CASSPGQGRGTQYF. CDR3 in DNA: TGTGCCAGCTCTCCTGGGCAGGGAAGGGGTACGCAGTATTTT.

This chain joins TRBV5-1 and TRBJ2-1; 9 nucleotides match TRBD1. V gave up 4 bases and J gave up 15 bases; unmatched junction bases: 5. This CDR3 spans 11 amino acids. Germline values: CDR1 SGHRS, CDR2 YFSETQ. For the CDR3, the DNA is TGCGCCAGCAGCGGAGGACAGGGGCTGTTCTTC. The encoded protein is CASSGGQGLFF.

The rearrangement joins TRBV7-2 to TRBJ2-5; D is unclear. Germline CDR1 SGHTA, CDR2 FQGNSA. The CDR3 totals 15 residues. V dropped 1 base and J dropped 1 base, with 10 bases sitting between them. For the CDR3, the DNA is TGTGCCAGCAGCTTAGGAACATTAGCCCAAGAGACCCAGTACTTC. Its protein is CASSLGTLAQETQYF.

This clone has just a few counts. V usage is TRBV4-1 and J usage is TRBJ1-1; no clear D. Between the trimmed V and J ends, which lost 2 bases and 7 bases, there was a span of 14 bases. This CDR3 has 14 residues. Germline CDR1 MGHRA, CDR2 YSYEKL. The DNA for the CDR3 is TGCGCCAGCAGCCAACCCCTCGGAGGGAATGAAGCTTTCTTT. Protein sequence: CASSQPLGGNEAFF.

The chain carries TRBV6-5 and TRBJ1-1; 12 bases are shared with TRBD1. Germline assignment: CDR1 MNHEY and CDR2 SVGAGI. Trimming removed 6 bases from V and 6 bases from J; junction bases left unmatched: 8. The CDR3 runs to 15 residues. DNA of the CDR3: TGTGCCAGCAGCCCTTCGGGACAGGGGGCCTCTGAAGCTTTCTTT. This sequence encodes CASSPSGQGASEAFF.

The CDR3 DNA reads as TGCGCCAGCAGCGTACTAGCGAGGTACCAAGAGACCCAGTACTTC. Amino acid sequence: CASSVLARYQETQYF. The chain has TRBV5-1 and TRBJ2-5, with TRBD2 identical over 7 bases. The trim removed 4 bases at V and 0 bases at J, leaving 6 bases unmatched. CDR1 and CDR2 (germline): SGHRS, YFSETQ. The CDR3 runs 15 residues. Full variable domain (remainder filled in from reference TRBV5-1 and TRBJ2-5): KAGVTQTPRYLIKTRGQQVTLSCSPISGHRSVSWYQQTPGQGLQFLFEYFSETQRNKGNFPGRFSGRQFSNSRSEMNVSTLELGDSALYLCASSVLARYQETQYFGPGTRLLVL.

The rearrangement uses TRBV11-2 and TRBJ2-1; 10 nucleotides line up with TRBD2. Germline V CDR1 and CDR2: SGHAT, FQNNGV. The V gene end was trimmed by 1 base and the J gene end by 7 bases; junction bases not matched to a gene: 1. This CDR3 spans 14 amino acids. This chain's CDR3 is CASSLVLAGNEQFF. In DNA form, the CDR3 reads TGTGCCAGCAGCTTAGTACTAGCGGGGAATGAGCAGTTCTTC.

This chain joins TRBV25-1 and TRBJ1-1; D ambiguous. The CDR3 loop spans 13 amino acids. Trimming removed 6 bases from V and 4 bases from J, with 12 bases in between. Germline CDR1 and CDR2: MGHDK and SYGVNS. The CDR3 DNA reads as TGTGCCAGCAGGGAGGCGGGCATCACTGAAGCTTTCTTT. It encodes CASREAGITEAFF.

V and J are TRBV11-2 and TRBJ2-2; 12 positions agree with TRBD2. CDR1 and CDR2 (germline): SGHAT, FQNNGV. Losses at the gene ends were 3 bases for V and 3 bases for J; bases not matched to a gene: 2. This CDR3 is built from 16 residues. The CDR3 reads CASSFRLAGDTGELFF. The CDR3 DNA reads as TGTGCCAGCAGCTTCCGACTAGCGGGGGACACCGGGGAGCTGTTTTTT.

The chain uses TRBV28 and TRBJ1-4; the match to TRBD1 covers 8 bases. The CDR3 contains 16 residues. V shed 5 bases and J 7 bases; nucleotides not matched to a gene: 12. Germline assignment: CDR1 MDHEN and CDR2 SYDVKM. The chain's CDR3 is CASSPNWTGMREKLFF. Written as DNA, the CDR3 is TGTGCCAGCAGTCCGAATTGGACAGGGATGCGTGAAAAACTGTTTTTT.

The chain couples TRBV9 to TRBJ2-5, with 7 bases fitting TRBD1. The junction had 8 bases not matched to a gene; V was cut back by 3 bases and J by 3 bases. The CDR3 length is 15 residues. CDR1 is SGDLS and CDR2 is YYNGEE in the germline V gene. The CDR3 nucleotides are TGTGCCAGCAGCGCCCGAGGGACAGTTAAAGAGACCCAGTACTTC. As protein: CASSARGTVKETQYF.

CDR3 nucleotides: TGTGCCAGCAGCCCCGGGGAAGCAGGGGGCAGTGGAAACACCATATATTTT. As protein: CASSPGEAGGSGNTIYF. This chain joins TRBV13 and TRBJ1-3; 8 bases agree with TRBD1. The CDR3 contains 17 residues. Germline V lookup: CDR1 PRHDT, CDR2 FYEKMQ (reference sequence). V shed 5 bases and J 3 bases; nucleotides not matched to a gene: 12.

This chain uses TRBV19 with TRBJ1-3; no firm D call. The CDR3 has 13 amino acids. V was trimmed by 6 bases and J by 2 bases, leaving 8 bases between them. The germline V gene encodes CDR1 LNHDA and CDR2 SQIVND (reference sequence). The CDR3 loop reads CASRTLPGNTIYF. In nucleotides, the CDR3 is TGTGCCAGTAGGACACTGCCTGGAAACACCATATATTTT.

The chain couples TRBV28 to TRBJ2-1; no clear D. This CDR3 comprises 11 residues. Germline CDR1 is MDHEN and CDR2 is SYDVKM. Trimming removed 1 base from V and 12 bases from J, with 7 bases in between. The CDR3 spells CASSLSFVQFF. The CDR3 DNA reads TGTGCCAGCAGTTTATCGTTCGTGCAGTTCTTC.

This sequence joins TRBV5-1 and TRBJ1-1; D is unresolved. Per germline, CDR1 SGHRS and CDR2 YFSETQ. The CDR3 covers 13 residues. Trimming stripped 1 base from V and 4 bases from J, with 8 bases between. The CDR3 nucleotides read TGCGCCAGCAGCTTGATCGGGGTCACTGAAGCTTTCTTT. It specifies CASSLIGVTEAFF. The whole variable domain, filled in from reference TRBV5-1 and TRBJ1-1, reads KAGVTQTPRYLIKTRGQQVTLSCSPISGHRSVSWYQQTPGQGLQFLFEYFSETQRNKGNFPGRFSGRQFSNSRSEMNVSTLELGDSALYLCASSLIGVTEAFFGQGTRLTVV.

Only one count was recorded for this clone. The chain has TRBV18 and TRBJ1-1; maybe TRBD1 (6 bases). Germline CDR1 reads KGHSH; CDR2 reads LQKENI. The CDR3 has 15 residues. The germline V and J ends were trimmed by 6 bases and 1 base, with 15 bases remaining between them. CDR3 region: CASSGPDSQNTEAFF. DNA for the CDR3: TGTGCCAGCTCGGGTCCGGACAGTCAGAACACTGAAGCTTTCTTT.

The chain combines TRBV7-6 with TRBJ1-6; D gene ambiguous. V lost 5 bases and J lost 7, with 12 bases in between. This CDR3 is built from 14 residues. The germline V gene has CDR1 SGHVS and CDR2 FNYEAQ. The CDR3 DNA sequence: TGTGCCAGCAGCCTTACGCAGTCCAATTCACCCCTCCACTTT. Amino acid sequence: CASSLTQSNSPLHF.

This sequence joins TRBV5-1 and TRBJ2-7, with 8 positions matching TRBD1. The V gene end was trimmed by 4 bases and the J gene end by 4 bases; junction bases not matched to a gene: 7. The CDR3 has 14 residues. Germline CDR1 SGHRS, CDR2 YFSETQ. The DNA for the CDR3 is TGCGCCAGCAGCAGAACAGGGGGGCCTTACGAGCAGTACTTC. Its translation is CASSRTGGPYEQYF.